This T cell receptor beta chain was found in a study of identical twins. General study results and limits: Alpha sequences that were out-of-frame and twin-shared showed an excess of low generation probability. Excess sharing between twins was weaker in beta out-of-frame sequences.

In TCRdb, the 5' RACE reads were re-called with MiXCR into one record per CDR3 protein. The top ten hold about 0.27% of the sample, which has some 1,700,000 distinct CDR3 sequences, about 32% seen once. Germline-derived CDR1 and CDR2 are DFQATT and SNEGSKA (reference sequence). Trimming stripped 0 bases from V and 2 bases from J, with 11 bases between. This CDR3 has 14 amino acids. The sample holds a few counts of this clonotype. Its target is not known. Every donor was a healthy Caucasian. The sample comprised cord blood. V is TRBV20-1 and J is TRBJ2-7, with no clear D. The sequence came from a newborn girl in good health. CDR3 protein: CSAREGRPTYEQYF. The CDR3 DNA follows: TGCAGTGCTAGAGAGGGAAGGCCAACCTACGAGCAGTACTTC.